One sample yielded the 6 T cell receptor beta chains listed below, sequenced in a study of blood T cell repertoires in COVID-19. Clones were sequenced by immunoSEQ multiplex PCR, and TCRdb holds only the in-frame ones, with some missing. The sample includes around 170,000 clones, about 89% of them seen just once. What was sequenced was peripheral blood. These receptor sequences come from a man aged 55 to 70 with acute or convalescent COVID-19.

About this clone: Other nucleotide sequences from this sample produce the same CDR3. This sequence joins TRBV5-1 and TRBJ2-7; 10 nucleotides line up with TRBD1. The V gene's germline CDR1 is SGHRS and CDR2 YFSETQ. The CDR3 extends over 14 amino acids. V lost 4 bases, J lost 1 base, and 2 bases stayed unmatched. CDR3: CASSLGQGSYEQYF. CDR3 nucleotides: TGCGCCAGCAGCCTGGGACAGGGGTCCTACGAGCAGTACTTC.

This clone was recorded a few times. This sequence joins TRBV5-1 and TRBJ2-5; 8 positions match TRBD2. The germline V gene encodes CDR1 SGHRS and CDR2 YFSETQ. This CDR3 comprises 18 residues. J was trimmed by 0 bases and V by 0 bases; bases with no gene match: 10. The CDR3 loop reads CASSLAIGAGVYQETQYF. CDR3 sequence (DNA): TGCGCCAGCAGCTTGGCCATCGGAGCGGGGGTGTACCAAGAGACCCAGTACTTC. The full variable domain, rest sourced from reference TRBV5-1 and TRBJ2-5, is KAGVTQTPRYLIKTRGQQVTLSCSPISGHRSVSWYQQTPGQGLQFLFEYFSETQRNKGNFPGRFSGRQFSNSRSEMNVSTLELGDSALYLCASSLAIGAGVYQETQYFGPGTRLLVL.

This chain connects TRBV2 to TRBJ2-7, with TRBD2 identical over 9 bases. The CDR3 is 14 amino acids. CDR1 and CDR2 from the germline V gene are SNHLY and FYNNEI. V lost 6 bases to trimming and J lost 0 bases; unmatched junction nucleotides: 3. As DNA, the CDR3 is TGTGCCAGCAGGGTAGCGGGGGCCTCCTACGAGCAGTACTTC. This gives the protein CASRVAGASYEQYF.

The J gene is TRBJ2-1, the V gene TRBV6-6, with 13 bases matching TRBD2. There are 16 residues in the CDR3. Germline lookup yields CDR1 MNHNY and CDR2 SVGAGI (reference sequence). V trimming: 5 bases; J trimming: 9 bases; junction bases outside the gene matches: 10. The CDR3 DNA is TGTGCCAGCAGTAAAGGGACTAGCGGGGCCCCTTTTGAGCAGTTCTTC. Encoded protein: CASSKGTSGAPFEQFF.

V gene TRBV30 combines with J gene TRBJ1-1; TRBD1 agrees at 9 bases. Trimming removed 4 bases from V and 1 base from J; junction bases left unmatched: 4. The CDR3 extends over 14 amino acids. Germline values: CDR1 GTSNPN, CDR2 SVGIG (reference sequence). This CDR3 reads CAWKQGQGNTEAFF. CDR3 sequence (DNA): TGTGCCTGGAAACAGGGACAGGGGAACACTGAAGCTTTCTTT. Together with reference TRBV30 and TRBJ1-1, the CDR3 gives the full variable domain: SQTIHQWPATLVQPVGSPLSLECTVEGTSNPNLYWYRQAAGRGLQLLFYSVGIGQISSEVPQNLSASRPQDRQFILSSKKLLLSDSGFYLCAWKQGQGNTEAFFGQGTRLTVV.

The chain joins TRBV19 to TRBJ1-1; tentative D call: TRBD1 (6 bases). This CDR3 has 13 residues. Trimming took off 2 bases at V and 6 bases at J, with 10 bases between the two ends. Germline assignment: CDR1 LNHDA and CDR2 SQIVND (reference sequence). In DNA form, the CDR3 reads TGTGCCAGTAGTATAACAGGGTGGGCTGAAGCTTTCTTT. Encoded protein: CASSITGWAEAFF.